Presented here are 10 T cell receptor beta chains from one specimen sequenced in a study of monozygotic twins with inflammatory bowel disease. From its re-call of the 5' RACE reads, TCRdb lists each CDR3 protein once, without DNA. The sample features some 450,000 distinct CDR3 sequences, with 2% to 3% in its top ten. Sequencing was done on a sample of blood. Every receptor here comes from a human donor with ulcerative colitis or Crohn's disease, or a healthy co-twin of an affected twin (not recorded which).

V usage is TRBV12-3 or TRBV12-4 and J usage is TRBJ2-1; the TCRdb D gene call, TRBD1, has no DNA to confirm it. This CDR3 is 15 amino acids long. The CDR3 protein is CASSLPARGENEQFF.

V is TRBV5-1 and J is TRBJ1-2; TCRdb names TRBD1, which stays unverified in the absence of DNA. Germline CDR1 reads SGHRS; CDR2 reads YFSETQ. The CDR3 covers 14 residues. The CDR3 sequence is CASSEGQGARGYTF.

The chain recombines TRBV5-5 with TRBJ2-2. Germline CDR1 SGHKS, CDR2 YYEKEE (reference sequence). This CDR3 is built from 16 residues. This CDR3 reads CASSLGILSNTGELFF.

The chain's CDR3 is CASSYSSLRELFF. This chain uses TRBV6-5 with TRBJ2-2. CDR1 MNHEY and CDR2 SVGAGI come from the germline V gene. CDR3 length: 13 amino acids.

V is TRBV7-2 and J is TRBJ2-1; the TCRdb D gene call, TRBD1, has no DNA to confirm it. Germline assignment: CDR1 SGHTA and CDR2 FQGNSA. The CDR3 totals 16 residues. The CDR3 reads CASSLRTGDFYNEQFF.

The V gene is TRBV20-1, the J gene TRBJ2-1; TCRdb proposes TRBD2, but this gene call is untestable without DNA. Germline CDR1 and CDR2: DFQATT and SNEGSKA (reference sequence). The CDR3 contains 14 residues. The CDR3 loop is CSARDTFVLAEQFF.

The chain joins TRBV14 to TRBJ2-7; TCRdb reports TRBD2, a call that lacks DNA to check it against. The CDR3 is made up of 14 amino acids. Germline V gene lookup returns CDR1 SGHDN and CDR2 FVKESK. CDR3 region: CASSPGTSGYGQYF.

This rearrangement joins TRBV7-6 to TRBJ2-1. Germline CDR1 and CDR2: SGHVS and FNYEAQ. The CDR3 has 17 amino acids. The CDR3 loop is CASSLGSTLGSYNEQFF.

The CDR3 sequence: CASSLRAHNEQFF. The chain joins TRBV5-1 to TRBJ2-1. Germline CDR1 reads SGHRS; CDR2 reads YFSETQ. The CDR3 has 13 amino acids.

The rearrangement uses TRBV18 and TRBJ2-3. This CDR3 has 16 amino acids. Looked up from germline, CDR1 is KGHSH and CDR2 is LQKENI. The CDR3 loop reads CASSLTATEGTDTQYF. Full variable domain (remainder filled in from reference TRBV18 and TRBJ2-3): NAGVMQNPRHLVRRRGQEARLRCSPMKGHSHVYWYRQLPEEGLKFMVYLQKENIIDESGMPKERFSAEFPKEGPSILRIQQVVRGDSAAYFCASSLTATEGTDTQYFGPGTRLTVL.